This section outlines one T cell receptor (beta chain) sequence together with its context. TCRdb itself ran the 5' RACE reads through MiXCR, one entry per CDR3 protein. The sample carries about 77,000 distinct CDR3 sequences, approximately 9.1% recorded once. The germline gives CDR1 SGHTA, CDR2 FQGNSA. With V trimmed by 4 bases and J by 8 bases, 6 bases remained unmatched. The CDR3 contains 13 residues. The sample originates from a study of early T cells in non-severe SARS-CoV-2 infection. What was sequenced was whole blood. The chain couples TRBV7-2 to TRBJ2-3; 7 bases align to TRBD1. The TCR originated in an adult who was a healthcare worker with PCR-confirmed SARS-CoV-2 infection or an uninfected control (not recorded which). The CDR3 DNA reads TGTGCCAGCAGCTCGACAGGGCGTGTTACGCAGTATTTT. Amino acid sequence: CASSSTGRVTQYF. The full variable domain, in which reference TRBV7-2 and TRBJ2-3 provide the parts outside the CDR3, is GAGVSQSPSNKVTEKGKDVELRCDPISGHTALYWYRQSLGQGLEFLIYFQGNSAPDKSGLPSDRFSAERTGGSVSTLTIQRTQQEDSAVYLCASSSTGRVTQYFGPGTRLTVL.